The 5 T cell receptor beta chains below come from one sample, sequenced in a study of metastatic and nonmetastatic thyroid tumors. Via MiXCR, TCRdb re-called the PCR reads. The table records fewer than 20,000 clones, about 19% of them present only once. Every patient was untreated before thyroid surgery. The sample comprised tumor tissue. The receptors come from a female donor with papillary thyroid cancer or a benign thyroid nodule (not recorded which). Some clones in this sample may be carry-over from other donors' samples.

This clone was observed a single time. The chain has TRBV18 and TRBJ2-7; no clear D. CDR1 is KGHSH, CDR2 LQKENI, per germline. V was clipped by 3 bases and J by 6 bases, with 15 bases between them. The CDR3 contains 14 residues. The CDR3 spells CASSPKTWTGEQYF. DNA of the CDR3: TGTGCCAGCTCACCCAAGACCTGGACGGGCGAGCAGTACTTC.

This clone occurred a few times. V gene TRBV12-3 or TRBV12-4 combines with J gene TRBJ2-5, with D hard to call. Trimming pared 5 bases from V and 2 bases from J, leaving 12 bases between. The CDR3 is made up of 14 amino acids. Written as DNA, the CDR3 is TGTGCCAGCAGTGGACGGGTCATACAAGAGACCCAGTACTTC. This codes for CASSGRVIQETQYF.

The chain couples TRBV19 to TRBJ2-2; D is perhaps TRBD1 (6 bases). This CDR3 is built from 15 residues. Germline values: CDR1 LNHDA, CDR2 SQIVND (reference sequence). Deletions cut 1 base from V and 6 bases from J, with 12 bases between. The CDR3 region has the DNA TGTGCCAGTAGTATAGCTACAGGGTTTCCCGGGGAGCTGTTTTTT. Amino acids: CASSIATGFPGELFF.

This clone was observed many times. This sequence joins TRBV20-1 and TRBJ2-7; 9 nucleotides agree with TRBD2. The CDR3 has 14 amino acids. Per germline, CDR1 DFQATT and CDR2 SNEGSKA (reference sequence). V gave up 3 bases and J gave up 6 bases; unmatched junction bases: 9. The CDR3 DNA reads TGCAGTGCTAGTGGGCTAGCGGGGTATGGCGAGCAGTACTTC. This sequence encodes CSASGLAGYGEQYF.

This clone has more than one count but fewer than ten. The V and J genes are TRBV20-1 and TRBJ2-7, with D possibly matching TRBD2 (6 bases). This CDR3 has 16 amino acids. V was cut by 0 bases and J by 6 bases, with 21 bases left in between. Germline loops: CDR1 DFQATT, CDR2 SNEGSKA (reference sequence). The CDR3 region is CSARDRREPRTTEQYF. The DNA of the CDR3 is TGCAGTGCTAGAGATCGCCGGGAGCCACGGACTACCGAGCAGTACTTC.